This TCR beta chain was obtained from a study of shared clonotypes between healthy human individuals. The V gene lost 3 bases and the J gene lost 0 bases, with 13 bases spanning the gap. There are 16 residues in the CDR3. Germline assignment: CDR1 KGHSH and CDR2 LQKENI. TCRdb keeps only in-frame clones here, not all; method: immunoSEQ multiplex PCR. The table records some 790,000 clones, 72% of them present only once. This chain connects TRBV18 to TRBJ2-3; D perhaps matches TRBD2 (6 bases). This receptor was taken from a woman aged 25 to 39 in good health. The material sequenced was memory CD4+ T cells sorted from blood. Subset defined: CD45RA-negative fraction. The CDR3 DNA reads TGTGCCAGCTCACCCAGAAGGAGGGAGAGCACAGATACGCAGTATTTT. Translated, it gives CASSPRRRESTDTQYF.